These 32 T cell receptor beta chains were all obtained from the same sample, sequenced in a study of blood T cells in healthy people across ages. Through a sample-barcoded 5' primer and a J-beta primer mix, a second PCR was run for about 6 to 11 cycles. TCRdb redid the calling of the 5' RACE reads with MiXCR, one entry per CDR3 protein. This table holds 1.2 million to 1.5 million distinct CDR3 sequences, 45% to 70% found once. The source material was blood. These receptors came from a man aged 18 to 35 in good health.

The sample holds a few counts of this clonotype. This chain links TRBV4-1 with TRBJ1-4; possibly TRBD1 for D (5 bases). The V and J ends lost 2 bases and 14 bases respectively, with 15 bases between them. Germline V gives CDR1 MGHRA, CDR2 YSYEKL. The CDR3 extends over 13 amino acids. This chain's CDR3 is CASSQTWEGWLFF. As DNA, the CDR3 is TGCGCCAGCAGCCAAACTTGGGAGGGGTGGCTGTTTTTT.

This clonotype was seen a single time. This sequence joins TRBV2 and TRBJ2-3, with 7 positions matching TRBD1. Trimming cost V 9 bases and J 4 bases; bases outside gene matches: 4. There are 12 residues in the CDR3. Per germline, CDR1 SNHLY and CDR2 FYNNEI. CDR3 protein: CARTGNPDTQYF. In DNA form, the CDR3 reads TGTGCCAGGACAGGGAATCCAGATACGCAGTATTTT.

The CDR3 spells CSVPSGASTDTQYF. CDR3 coding DNA: TGCAGCGTGCCCTCCGGGGCAAGCACAGATACGCAGTATTTT. The chain carries TRBV29-1 and TRBJ2-3; D possibly matches TRBD1 or TRBD2 (5 bases each). Germline CDR1 SQVTM, CDR2 ANQGSEA. This CDR3 contains 14 residues. Deletions cut 6 bases from V and 0 bases from J, with 13 bases between.

This clonotype was seen only a few times. The chain links TRBV29-1 to TRBJ2-5; the D gene is possibly TRBD2 (5 bases). V dropped 5 bases and J dropped 3 bases, with 13 bases sitting between them. Per germline, CDR1 SQVTM and CDR2 ANQGSEA. This CDR3 has 13 residues. In nucleotides, the CDR3 is TGCAGCGTTTCACACAAGCGGAAAGAGACCCAGTACTTC. Amino acids: CSVSHKRKETQYF. The complete variable domain, with remaining parts taken from reference TRBV29-1 and TRBJ2-5, reads SAVISQKPSRDICQRGTSLTIQCQVDSQVTMMFWYRQQPGQSLTLIATANQGSEATYESGFVIDKFPISRPNLTFSTLTVSNMSPEDSSIYLCSVSHKRKETQYFGPGTRLLVL.

The V call is TRBV7-6, the J call TRBJ2-5; D is possibly TRBD1 (5 bases). The CDR3 runs 15 residues. V lost 1 base to trimming and J lost 2 bases, with 11 bases between them. The germline V gene encodes CDR1 SGHVS and CDR2 FNYEAQ. Here the CDR3 reads CASSLVPTEQETQYF. CDR3 nucleotide sequence: TGTGCCAGCAGCTTAGTCCCGACAGAACAAGAGACCCAGTACTTC.

As for this clonotype: One end of the junction varies from germline; a read error may be responsible. V usage is TRBV2 and J usage is TRBJ2-3; D possibly corresponds to TRBD2 (5 bases). Germline CDR1 is SNHLY and CDR2 is FYNNEI. This CDR3 has 17 amino acids. CDR3 amino acids: CASSEEYPDSSTDTQYF. The DNA of the CDR3 is TGCGCCAGCAGTGAAGAGTATCCGGACTCAAGCACAGATACGCAGTATTTT.

This rearrangement joins TRBV7-2 to TRBJ2-1; no clear D gene. Germline CDR1 and CDR2: SGHTA and FQGNSA. The V end lost 5 bases, the J end lost 4 bases, and 9 bases lay between the germline ends. This CDR3 has 13 residues. CDR3 in amino acids: CASSPQIYNEQFF. The CDR3 DNA sequence: TGTGCCAGCAGCCCCCAGATATACAATGAGCAGTTCTTC.

This clonotype was seen only a few times. The chain links TRBV3-1 to TRBJ1-5; no reliable D call. This CDR3 spans 15 amino acids. Trimming pared 5 bases from V and 5 bases from J, leaving 16 bases between. Germline V CDR1 and CDR2: LGHDT, YNNKEL (reference sequence). The CDR3 region has the DNA TGTGCCAGCAGCGCCACTACCAGTCCCTATCAGCCCCAGCATTTT. It encodes CASSATTSPYQPQHF.

This rearrangement joins TRBV20-1 to TRBJ2-5; 7 bases align to TRBD2. Trimming took 3 bases from V and 11 from J; bases not matched to a gene: 9. CDR1 is DFQATT, CDR2 SNEGSKA, per germline (reference sequence). The CDR3 runs 12 residues. DNA for the CDR3: TGCAGTGCTAGTGGGAGGGCTGGGAAGCAGTACTTC. Protein: CSASGRAGKQYF.

The chain links TRBV15 to TRBJ1-5; D remains ambiguous. V was pared by 0 bases and J by 5 bases, with 5 bases between. Germline CDR1 is LNHNV and CDR2 is YYDKDF (reference sequence). CDR3 length equals 13 residues. The CDR3: CATSREGHQPQHF. CDR3 in DNA: TGTGCCACCAGCAGAGAGGGTCATCAGCCCCAGCATTTT.

With regard to this clonotype: Possible read error: a much larger clone is one base away. This chain joins TRBV7-9 and TRBJ1-1; the D gene is possibly TRBD1 (5 bases). There are 13 residues in the CDR3. From germline, CDR1 is SEHNR and CDR2 FQNEAQ (reference sequence). CDR3 bases: TGTGCCAGCATCTTAGTAGGGGACACTGAAGCTTTCTTT. This translates into CASILVGDTEAFF.

The chain combines TRBV4-2 with TRBJ2-3; unclear D gene. V was trimmed by 1 base and J by 1 base, leaving 6 bases between them. The CDR3 covers 14 residues. Germline V gene sequence: CDR1 LGHNA, CDR2 YNFKEQ. The CDR3 DNA reads TGTGCCAGCAGCCAAGTGTTTGGCACAGATACGCAGTATTTT. It codes for CASSQVFGTDTQYF.

On this clonotype itself: One end of the junction varies from germline; a read error may be responsible. The chain uses TRBV7-2 and TRBJ2-5; D possibly corresponds to TRBD1 (5 bases). The closer fit of TRBJ2-7 to the DNA end suggests the J call may be wrong. The CDR3 has 14 residues. From germline, CDR1 is SGHTA and CDR2 FQGNSA. The CDR3 loop reads CAGSLRQQTYEQYF. DNA of the CDR3: TGTGCCGGCAGCTTAAGACAGCAGACCTACGAGCAGTACTTC.

The CDR3 DNA sequence: TGTGCCATCAGTGACGGGGGCACCACCCAAAGCTCCTACGAGCAGTACTTC. Its translation: CAISDGGTTQSSYEQYF. The rearrangement uses TRBV10-3 and TRBJ2-5, with D tentatively TRBD1 or TRBD2 (6 bases each). The end of the DNA is better explained by TRBJ2-7, so the J call may be wrong. CDR1 ENHRY and CDR2 SYGVKD come from the germline V gene. This CDR3 comprises 17 residues.

The genes are TRBV4-1 and TRBJ1-2; 9 bases match TRBD1. V was pared by 4 bases and J by 3 bases, with 6 bases of the junction left unmatched. CDR3 length: 15 amino acids. Germline-derived CDR1 and CDR2 are MGHRA and YSYEKL. The CDR3 is CASSPGQGIDYGYTF. DNA of the CDR3: TGCGCCAGCAGCCCGGGACAGGGTATAGACTATGGCTACACCTTC.

V gene TRBV6-1 combines with J gene TRBJ1-1; no definite D call. Germline CDR1 reads MNHNS; CDR2 reads SASEGT. The CDR3 consists of 15 residues. Trimming stripped 7 bases from V and 0 bases from J, with 15 bases between. CDR3: CASKDGSRLNTEAFF. The CDR3 DNA reads TGTGCCAGCAAGGACGGGTCACGTCTGAACACTGAAGCTTTCTTT.

The genes are TRBV6-5 and TRBJ1-3, with unresolved D. V was clipped by 0 bases and J by 4 bases, with 10 bases between them. The germline V gene has CDR1 MNHEY and CDR2 SVGAGI. This CDR3 is 15 amino acids long. This CDR3 reads CASSYSDATGNTIYF. CDR3 DNA: TGTGCCAGCAGTTACTCGGACGCCACAGGAAACACCATATATTTT.

The rearrangement links TRBV28 to TRBJ2-1; the D gene is possibly TRBD2 (6 bases). The CDR3 has 14 amino acids. V was pared by 4 bases and J by 7 bases, with 14 bases between. From germline, CDR1 is MDHEN and CDR2 SYDVKM. CDR3 amino acids: CASSSRTTWNEQFF. The CDR3 region has the DNA TGTGCCAGCAGTTCGAGGACTACGTGGAATGAGCAGTTCTTC.

The V and J genes are TRBV3-1 and TRBJ2-1, with a weak D call TRBD2 (6 bases). Germline V CDR1 and CDR2: LGHDT, YNNKEL (reference sequence). Trimming pared 7 bases from V and 7 bases from J, leaving 17 bases between. The CDR3 extends over 14 amino acids. CDR3 sequence (DNA): TGTGCCAGCAACGCGGCGGAGGGCGTTAATGAGCAGTTCTTC. The encoded protein is CASNAAEGVNEQFF.

The V and J genes are TRBV4-3 and TRBJ2-2, with no clear D. Germline CDR1 is LGHNA and CDR2 is YSLEER. This CDR3 comprises 15 residues. V lost 0 bases, J lost 4 bases, and 9 bases lay in between. The CDR3 coding sequence is TGCGCCAGCAGCCAAGATGGCCGGATCACCGGGGAGCTGTTTTTT. It codes for CASSQDGRITGELFF.

The chain links TRBV3-1 to TRBJ2-6, with D tentatively TRBD2 (5 bases). In germline, CDR1 is LGHDT, CDR2 YNNKEL (reference sequence). The germline V and J ends were trimmed by 3 bases and 0 bases, with 9 bases remaining between them. The CDR3 contains 16 residues. CDR3 bases: TGTGCCAGCAGCCATGGGGAGTACTCTGGGGCCAACGTCCTGACTTTC. Its protein is CASSHGEYSGANVLTF.

The rearrangement joins TRBV2 to TRBJ1-3; 7 bases agree with TRBD1. The germline gives CDR1 SNHLY, CDR2 FYNNEI. With V trimmed by 4 bases and J by 0 bases, 9 bases remained unmatched. This CDR3 comprises 17 residues. The CDR3 region is CASSAGRRGVSGNTIYF. Here the CDR3 DNA reads TGTGCCAGCAGTGCCGGCCGCAGGGGGGTCTCTGGAAACACCATATATTTT.

The chain joins TRBV20-1 to TRBJ1-1; D is perhaps TRBD1 (5 bases). Germline CDR1 is DFQATT and CDR2 is SNEGSKA (reference sequence). The CDR3 spans 12 residues. DNA of the CDR3: TGCAGCGTGACTGAAGGGGACACTGAAGCTTTCTTT. This translates into CSVTEGDTEAFF.

In DNA, the CDR3 is TGTGCCAGCAGCTGGCGCTCCCGGGGCATAGATACGCAGTATTTT. Its protein is CASSWRSRGIDTQYF. The V and J genes are TRBV27 and TRBJ2-3, with D perhaps assigned TRBD1 or TRBD2 (5 bases each). CDR3 length: 15 amino acids. Trimming cost V 6 bases and J 5 bases, with 18 bases left between them. The germline V gene has CDR1 MNHEY and CDR2 SMNVEV (reference sequence).

The CDR3 DNA reads as TGTGCCTGGAGTTCCTTAGGGCCAGGGGATGGCTACACCTTC. It is translated as CAWSSLGPGDGYTF. The V and J genes are TRBV30 and TRBJ1-2; TRBD1 is a possible D gene (6 bases). CDR1 and CDR2 (germline): GTSNPN, SVGIG (reference sequence). The CDR3 loop spans 14 amino acids. V was trimmed by 2 bases and J by 6 bases, leaving 16 bases between them.

This clonotype has only a few counts. The chain links TRBV7-2 to TRBJ1-6; D is ambiguous. Germline lookup yields CDR1 SGHTA and CDR2 FQGNSA. This CDR3 has 15 amino acids. V was trimmed by 0 bases and J by 6 bases, leaving 9 bases between them. CDR3 sequence reads: CASSLASRSNSPLHF. CDR3 nucleotides: TGTGCCAGCAGCTTAGCTAGTCGGAGTAATTCACCCCTCCACTTT.

The chain carries TRBV7-2 and TRBJ2-7, with D maybe TRBD1 (5 bases). The CDR3 contains 13 residues. Looked up from germline, CDR1 is SGHTA and CDR2 is FQGNSA. Trimming stripped 1 base from V and 2 bases from J, with 6 bases between. CDR3 sequence: CASSLVQAYEQYF. CDR3 nucleotides: TGTGCCAGCAGCTTAGTACAGGCCTACGAGCAGTACTTC.

The DNA of the CDR3 is TGCAGTGCGCGGACGGATTCACCCCTCCACTTT. Its protein product is CSARTDSPLHF. The chain has TRBV20-1 and TRBJ1-6, with D hard to call. Trimming shortened V by 6 bases and J by 8 bases, and 8 bases separated the two germline ends. Germline CDR1 DFQATT, CDR2 SNEGSKA (reference sequence). There are 11 residues in the CDR3.

The V and J genes are TRBV5-1 and TRBJ1-6; tentatively, D is TRBD1 (5 bases). With 4 bases removed from V and 12 bases from J, the gap between germline ends came to 17 bases. The CDR3 consists of 14 residues. Germline assignment: CDR1 SGHRS and CDR2 YFSETQ. The CDR3 sequence: CASSTGTKRLPLHF. CDR3 bases: TGCGCCAGCAGCACCGGGACCAAGCGATTACCCCTCCACTTT. The full variable domain, with the rest looked up from reference TRBV5-1 and TRBJ1-6, is KAGVTQTPRYLIKTRGQQVTLSCSPISGHRSVSWYQQTPGQGLQFLFEYFSETQRNKGNFPGRFSGRQFSNSRSEMNVSTLELGDSALYLCASSTGTKRLPLHFGNGTRLTVT.

The chain uses TRBV12-3 or TRBV12-4 and TRBJ1-1; D is uncertain. The CDR3 has 16 amino acids. Trimming pared 5 bases from V and 1 base from J, leaving 17 bases between. The CDR3 loop reads CASSPPQRFSNTEAFF. In DNA form, the CDR3 reads TGTGCCAGCAGTCCCCCTCAAAGGTTCTCGAACACTGAAGCTTTCTTT.

This clonotype was picked up a small number of times. The V call is TRBV5-1, the J call TRBJ1-5, with 9 bases aligning to TRBD1. Germline trimming cut 0 bases from V and 5 bases from J; bases unmatched to any gene: 6. Looked up from germline, CDR1 is SGHRS and CDR2 is YFSETQ. This CDR3 comprises 16 residues. The CDR3 coding sequence is TGCGCCAGCAGCTTGGACGGACAGGGGACGTATCAGCCCCAGCATTTT. Protein: CASSLDGQGTYQPQHF.

The CDR3, as DNA: TGCGCCAGCAGCCGGGATGGGACAAGCACTGAAGCTTTCTTT. Encoded protein: CASSRDGTSTEAFF. The V gene is TRBV5-1, the J gene TRBJ1-1; perhaps TRBD1 as D (6 bases). This CDR3 is built from 14 residues. Trimming cost V 4 bases and J 4 bases, with 14 bases left between them. CDR1 and CDR2 (germline): SGHRS, YFSETQ.